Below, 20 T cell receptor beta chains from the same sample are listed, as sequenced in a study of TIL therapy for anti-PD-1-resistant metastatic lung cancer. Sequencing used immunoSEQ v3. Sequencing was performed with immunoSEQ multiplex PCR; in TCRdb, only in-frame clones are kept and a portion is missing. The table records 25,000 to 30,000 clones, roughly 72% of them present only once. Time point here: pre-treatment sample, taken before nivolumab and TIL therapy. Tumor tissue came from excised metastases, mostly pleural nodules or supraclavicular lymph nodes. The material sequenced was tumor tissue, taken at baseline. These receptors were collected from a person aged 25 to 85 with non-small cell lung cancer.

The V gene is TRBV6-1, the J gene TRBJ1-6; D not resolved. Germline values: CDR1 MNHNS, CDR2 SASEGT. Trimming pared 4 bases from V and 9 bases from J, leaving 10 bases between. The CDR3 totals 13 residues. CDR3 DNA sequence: TGTGCCAGCAGTGTAGGGTCCCTTTCACCCCTCCACTTT. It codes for CASSVGSLSPLHF.

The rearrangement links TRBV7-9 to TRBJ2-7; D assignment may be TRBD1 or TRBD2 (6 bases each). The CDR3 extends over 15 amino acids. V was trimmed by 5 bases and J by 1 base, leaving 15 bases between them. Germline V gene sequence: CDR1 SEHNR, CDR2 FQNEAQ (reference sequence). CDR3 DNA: TGTGCCAGCAGCCCTCGCGGGGACACATCCTACGAGCAGTACTTC. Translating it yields CASSPRGDTSYEQYF.

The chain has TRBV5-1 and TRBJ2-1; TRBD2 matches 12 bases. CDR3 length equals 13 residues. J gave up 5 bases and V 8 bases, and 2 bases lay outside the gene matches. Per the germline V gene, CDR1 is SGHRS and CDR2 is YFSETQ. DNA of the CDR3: TGCGCCAGTAGGACTAGCGGGGACAATGAGCAGTTCTTC. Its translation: CASRTSGDNEQFF.

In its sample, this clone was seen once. CDR3: CASSVGTSGGTDTQYF. The CDR3 bases are TGTGCCAGCAGCGTCGGGACTAGCGGGGGCACAGATACGCAGTATTTT. The rearrangement links TRBV5-4 to TRBJ2-3, with TRBD2 matching over 13 bases. Looked up from germline, CDR1 is SGHNT and CDR2 is YYREEE (reference sequence). This CDR3 has 16 residues. Trimming cost V 4 bases and J 1 base; bases outside gene matches: 3.

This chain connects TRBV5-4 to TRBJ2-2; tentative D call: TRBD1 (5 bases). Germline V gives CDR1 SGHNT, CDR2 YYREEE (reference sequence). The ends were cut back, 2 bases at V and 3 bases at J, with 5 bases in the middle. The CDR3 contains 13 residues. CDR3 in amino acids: CASSLGDTGELFF. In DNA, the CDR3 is TGTGCCAGCAGCTTAGGGGACACCGGGGAGCTGTTTTTT.

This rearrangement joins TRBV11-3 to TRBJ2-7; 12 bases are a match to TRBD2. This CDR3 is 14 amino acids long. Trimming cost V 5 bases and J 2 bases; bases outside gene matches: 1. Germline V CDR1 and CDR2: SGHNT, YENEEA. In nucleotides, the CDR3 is TGTGCCAGCAGCGGGACTAGCGGGCCCTACGAGCAGTACTTC. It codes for CASSGTSGPYEQYF. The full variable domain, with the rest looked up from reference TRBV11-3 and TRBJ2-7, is EAGVVQSPRYKIIEKKQPVAFWCNPISGHNTLYWYLQNLGQGPELLIRYENEEAVDDSQLPKDRFSAERLKGVDSTLKIQPAELGDSAVYLCASSGTSGPYEQYFGPGTRLTVT.

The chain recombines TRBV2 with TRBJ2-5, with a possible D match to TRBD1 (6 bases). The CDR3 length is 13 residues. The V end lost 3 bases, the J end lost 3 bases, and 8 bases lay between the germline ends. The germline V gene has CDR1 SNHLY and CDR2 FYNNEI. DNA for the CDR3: TGTGCCAGCAGTGATAACAGGGAAGAGACCCAGTACTTC. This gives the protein CASSDNREETQYF. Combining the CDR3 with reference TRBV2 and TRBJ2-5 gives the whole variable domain EPEVTQTPSHQVTQMGQEVILRCVPISNHLYFYWYRQILGQKVEFLVSFYNNEISEKSEIFDDQFSVERPDGSNFTLKIRSTKLEDSAMYFCASSDNREETQYFGPGTRLLVL.

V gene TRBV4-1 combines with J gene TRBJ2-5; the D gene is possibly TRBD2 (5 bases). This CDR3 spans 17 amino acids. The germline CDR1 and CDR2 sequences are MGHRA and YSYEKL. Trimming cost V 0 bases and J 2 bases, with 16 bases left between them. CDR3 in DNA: TGCGCCAGCAGCCAAGATCGGCCTGCGGGTCCACAAGAGACCCAGTACTTC. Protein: CASSQDRPAGPQETQYF.

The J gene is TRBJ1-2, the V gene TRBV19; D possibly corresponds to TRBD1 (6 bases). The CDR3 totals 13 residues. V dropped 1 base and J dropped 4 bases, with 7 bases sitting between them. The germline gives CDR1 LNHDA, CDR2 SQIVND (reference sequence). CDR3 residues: CASSIGRGYGYTF. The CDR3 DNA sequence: TGTGCCAGTAGTATAGGCAGGGGCTATGGCTACACCTTC.

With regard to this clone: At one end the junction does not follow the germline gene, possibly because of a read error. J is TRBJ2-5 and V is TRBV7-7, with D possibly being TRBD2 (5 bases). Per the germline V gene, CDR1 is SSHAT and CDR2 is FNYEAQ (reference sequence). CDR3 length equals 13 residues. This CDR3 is CASSLSPGETQYF. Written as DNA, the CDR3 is TGTGCTAGCAGCTTAAGTCCGGGGGAGACCCAGTACTTC.

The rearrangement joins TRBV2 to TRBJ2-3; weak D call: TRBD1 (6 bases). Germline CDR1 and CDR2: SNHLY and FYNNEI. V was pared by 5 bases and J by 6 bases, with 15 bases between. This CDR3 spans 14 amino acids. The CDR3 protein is CASSPDSVVDTQYF. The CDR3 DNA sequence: TGTGCCAGCAGTCCGGACAGTGTGGTGGATACGCAGTATTTT.

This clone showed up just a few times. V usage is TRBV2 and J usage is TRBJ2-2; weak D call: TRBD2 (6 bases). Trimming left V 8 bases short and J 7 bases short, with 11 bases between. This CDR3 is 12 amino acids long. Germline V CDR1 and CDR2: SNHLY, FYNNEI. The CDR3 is CASSGLFGELFF. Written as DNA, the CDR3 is TGTGCCAGCTCGGGACTTTTCGGGGAGCTGTTTTTT.

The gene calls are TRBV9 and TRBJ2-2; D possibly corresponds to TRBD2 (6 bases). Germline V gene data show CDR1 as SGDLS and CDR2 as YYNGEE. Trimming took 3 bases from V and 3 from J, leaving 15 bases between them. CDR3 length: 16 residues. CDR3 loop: CASSAKPGLYTGELFF. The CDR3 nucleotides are TGTGCCAGCAGCGCGAAGCCGGGACTTTACACCGGGGAGCTGTTTTTT.

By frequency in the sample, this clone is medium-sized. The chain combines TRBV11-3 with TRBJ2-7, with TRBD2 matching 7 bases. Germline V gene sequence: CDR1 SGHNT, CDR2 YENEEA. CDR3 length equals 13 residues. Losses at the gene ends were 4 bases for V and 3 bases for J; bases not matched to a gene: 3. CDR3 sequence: CASSSRTSYEQYF. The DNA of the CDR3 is TGTGCCAGCAGCTCCCGGACTAGCTACGAGCAGTACTTC.

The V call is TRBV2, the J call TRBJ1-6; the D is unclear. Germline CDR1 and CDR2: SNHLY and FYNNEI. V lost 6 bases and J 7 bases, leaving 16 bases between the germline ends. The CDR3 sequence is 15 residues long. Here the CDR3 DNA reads TGTGCCAGCAGCCTCTCGGGAGAGAGGAATTCACCCCTCCACTTT. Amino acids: CASSLSGERNSPLHF.

The CDR3 spells CASRNSYNEQFF. CDR3 nucleotide sequence: TGCGCCAGCAGAAATTCTTATAATGAGCAGTTCTTC. The V call is TRBV5-1, the J call TRBJ2-1; D remains ambiguous. Trimming cost V 5 bases and J 7 bases, with 10 bases left between them. The CDR3 extends over 12 amino acids. The germline V gene encodes CDR1 SGHRS and CDR2 YFSETQ.

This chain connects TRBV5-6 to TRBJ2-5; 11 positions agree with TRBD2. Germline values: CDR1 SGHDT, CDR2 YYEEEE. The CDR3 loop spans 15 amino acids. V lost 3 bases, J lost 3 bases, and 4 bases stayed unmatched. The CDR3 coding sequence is TGTGCCAGCAGCTCGGTACTAGCGGGGGAAGAGACCCAGTACTTC. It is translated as CASSSVLAGEETQYF.

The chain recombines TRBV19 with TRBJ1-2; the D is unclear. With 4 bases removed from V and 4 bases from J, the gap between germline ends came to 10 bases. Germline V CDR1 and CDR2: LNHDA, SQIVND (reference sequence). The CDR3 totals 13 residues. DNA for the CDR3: TGTGCCAGTAGTAAGGAGCTCTCCTATGGCTACACCTTC. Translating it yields CASSKELSYGYTF.

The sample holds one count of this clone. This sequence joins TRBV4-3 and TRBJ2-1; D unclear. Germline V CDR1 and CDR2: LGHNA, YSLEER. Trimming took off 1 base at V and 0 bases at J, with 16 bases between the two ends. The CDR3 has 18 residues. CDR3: CASSQGVGRRLSYNEQFF. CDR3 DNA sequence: TGCGCCAGCAGCCAAGGAGTAGGTAGACGCCTCTCCTACAATGAGCAGTTCTTC.

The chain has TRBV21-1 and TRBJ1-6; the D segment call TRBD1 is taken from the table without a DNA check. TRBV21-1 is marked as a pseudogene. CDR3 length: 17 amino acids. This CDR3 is CASSKEVWDRVGSPLHF. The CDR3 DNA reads TGTGCCAGCAGCAAAGAAGTTTGGGACAGGGTCGGATCACCCCTCCACTTT.